This T cell receptor beta chain was recorded in a study of tumor and adjacent non-tumor tissue in lung cancer (dated by TCRdb to 2017 to 2018). Describing the broader study: Patients with adenocarcinoma (about twelve), squamous cell carcinoma (2) and small cell lung cancer (1) were included in the cohort. Among the roughly 15 patients, ages ranged from roughly 30 to 85 years, about 10 were men and 5 were women, and disease was TNM stage I to III. Sequencing produced about 130,000,000 productive TCRbeta reads in total, an average of about 4 million reads per sample. The study compared bulk TCRbeta repertoires from lung tumor tissue and matched distant non-tumor lung tissue of under 16 lung cancer patients. For each patient, one tumor sample and one normal lung sample were taken, giving some 33 paired specimens that underwent TCRbeta CDR3 sequencing. Summary of the overall study and its limitations: Peripheral blood was not sequenced, so blood TCRbeta repertoires were not examined in the lung cancer patients of the study. TCR diversity was significantly higher in younger patients, and higher tumor TCR diversity was associated with shorter overall and disease-free survival. In normal lung, the top 100 clones accounted for a significantly larger cumulative share of the repertoire than in tumor tissue. Tumor tissue showed significantly greater TCR diversity (inverse Simpson) than normal lung tissue (roughly 430 vs 170, P = 0.0075, Mann-Whitney U test). With only about 16 patients in the cohort, the authors noted that larger samples and more detailed clinical data are needed. Neither the sequencing platform nor unique molecular identifiers are named or mentioned anywhere in the methods.

Worth noting for this clonotype: The target of this receptor is not known. Per-nucleotide qualities are absent, and no much larger clonotype sits a single base away.

Bulk unsorted tissue served as the source for RNA extraction, and RNA quality was assessed using a NanoDrop ND-1000 and an Agilent 2100. All donors had newly diagnosed lung cancer, had not received prior chemotherapy, and were admitted for thoracic surgery in China between August and November 2014. The study excluded patients who had received radiotherapy or chemotherapy before or who had another cancer at the same time. Surgical tissue pieces of about 1-2.3 cm3 were preserved in RNAlater solution and were kept at -80 degrees C until use. Libraries were made using multiplex PCR. The listed sequencing device is Illumina HiSeq 2500. TCRbeta libraries were constructed through three rounds of nested PCR with primers (Table S4) according to protocols modified from ARM-PCR. Before sequencing, PCR products of 200-500 bp were cut from the gel and purified using the QIAquick gel extraction kit. Turning to the authors' computational methods: Trimmomatic was used to clean the reads, FLASH merged the cleaned reads into complete CDR3 sequences, and MiTCR assigned the sequences to V(D)J germline segments. VDJtools was used to compute clonal diversity as the inverse Simpson's index. A read counted as productive if the sequence was in-frame and lacked a premature stop codon. TCRdb reanalyzed the raw reads on its own, using fastp at Q25 for trimming and MiXCR for clone calling, and kept in-frame beta chains. All rows with the same CDR3 protein become a single entry with the most common DNA and genes. TCRdb's processing, not the authors' own work, is the source of the V and J calls. The sample table lists 110,000 or so distinct CDR3 sequences, 75% of them with a count of one. More than 35% of the sample goes to the ten largest clones.

The CDR3 numbers 14 residues from cysteine through phenylalanine. The retained sequence is limited to the CDR3, 42 bases, with the frame set at the first base. From the germline V gene, CDR1 is SGHAT and CDR2 is FQNNGV. Sample: lung tumor tissue. The rearrangement combines TRBV11-2 with TRBJ2-7, with TRBD1 perhaps the D gene, on 6 matching bases. The TCR was taken from a woman in her sixties or seventies with non-small cell lung cancer. The bases are TGTACCTGCAGCCCACAGGGAAGGGCCTACGAGCAGTACTTC. Its product reads: CTCSPQGRAYEQYF.